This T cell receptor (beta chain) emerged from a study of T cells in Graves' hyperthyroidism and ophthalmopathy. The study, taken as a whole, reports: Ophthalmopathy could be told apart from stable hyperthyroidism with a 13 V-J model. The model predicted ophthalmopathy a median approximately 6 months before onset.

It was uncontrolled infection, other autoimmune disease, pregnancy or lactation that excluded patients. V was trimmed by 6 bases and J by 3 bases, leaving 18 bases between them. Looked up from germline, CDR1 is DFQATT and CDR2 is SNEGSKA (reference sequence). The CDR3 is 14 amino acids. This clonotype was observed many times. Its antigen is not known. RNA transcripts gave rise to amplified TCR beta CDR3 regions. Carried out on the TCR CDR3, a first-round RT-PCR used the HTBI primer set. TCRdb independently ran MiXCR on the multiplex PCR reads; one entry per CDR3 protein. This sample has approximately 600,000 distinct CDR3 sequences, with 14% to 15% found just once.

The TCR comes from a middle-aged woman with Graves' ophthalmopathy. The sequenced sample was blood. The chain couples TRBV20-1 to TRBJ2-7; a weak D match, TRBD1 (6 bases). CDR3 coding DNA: TGCAGTGCCAAGGGCCGGGACACGGGCTACGAGCAGTACTTC. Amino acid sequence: CSAKGRDTGYEQYF.